This T cell receptor beta chain emerged from a study of blood T cell repertoires in COVID-19 (dated by TCRdb to about 2020). Looking at the study overall: The collaborator samples originated in the United States, Italy and Spain and spanned the acute and convalescent phases of COVID-19. The repertoires were released in a freely available public database meant as a resource for research on the immune response to SARS-CoV-2. Subjects who had been exposed to COVID-19, were actively infected with it, or had recovered from it provided the deeply sampled blood TCRbeta repertoires that made up the dataset. Where available, HLA class I and class II types were obtained from metadata supplied by the sample provider rather than from assay-based typing. The prospective study material was composed of cDNA or gDNA derived from T cells, B-cell-depleted T cells, or PBMCs. The sample metadata nearly always contained a de-identified subject ID, COVID-19 status, age in years and sex. Samples came from the ongoing ImmuneRACE study (first 160 participants) plus 1,254 subjects from 6 global collaborators. What the work shows at the level of the full study, not this receptor alone: The quantity of clinical and demographic metadata differed by source and by participant and was supplied without curation.

TCRbeta CDR3 regions were amplified from genomic DNA using the immunoSEQ Assay, a bias-controlled multiplex PCR. The authors' pipeline ran thus. The number of nucleated cells in each sample was estimated by amplification of reference gene primers within the assay. To quantify the absolute abundance of each unique TCRbeta CDR3 rearrangement, sequence reads were collapsed and filtered. For each sample, productive Simpson clonality was calculated as the square root of Simpson's diversity index across productive rearrangements. The table was pulled from immuneACCESS by TCRdb, which kept in-frame rearrangements only. Such tables lose some clones; where checked, under half of the loss comes from unresolved V genes, and the rest has no known cause. V and J calls and clone size are given by that table; D and trimming were obtained from the DNA. The table for this sample lists around 200,000 clones; approximately 82% of them were counted only once. The ten largest clones represent about 8.1% of the sample.

V is pared back by 6 bases and J by 8 bases, with 29 bases lying between the germline termini. CDR1 is given as SGHTA and CDR2 as FQGNSA, both from the germline V gene. From cysteine to phenylalanine, the CDR3 is 18 amino acids long. Only CDR3 DNA is held: 54 bases, read in frame from base 1. Each collaborating institution followed its own protocols to collect whole blood in K2EDTA tubes. For TCRbeta analysis, collaborators shipped samples in one of three forms: frozen whole blood, isolated PBMCs, or DNA extracted from either of those sample types. To note about this clone: The specificity of this receptor is unknown. The record has no base qualities; no much larger clone is one base away.

The receptor comes from a woman between 45 and 65 years old with acute or convalescent COVID-19. The chain is encoded by TRBV7-2 joined to TRBJ2-4, and perhaps TRBD2 as D gene, on 6 matching bases. Sequences were obtained from peripheral blood. The DNA reads as follows: TGTGCCAGCAGTTCGACCCCGGCTTGGAGCGGGTGGGTAGACATTCAGTACTTC. It specifies CASSSTPAWSGWVDIQYF. With the portions outside the CDR3 filled from the reference TRBV7-2 and TRBJ2-4 genes, the complete variable region becomes GAGVSQSPSNKVTEKGKDVELRCDPISGHTALYWYRQSLGQGLEFLIYFQGNSAPDKSGLPSDRFSAERTGGSVSTLTIQRTQQEDSAVYLCASSSTPAWSGWVDIQYFGAGTRLSVL.